Presented here are 7 T cell receptor beta chains from one specimen sequenced in a study of blood T cell repertoires in COVID-19. The assay was immunoSEQ multiplex PCR, and TCRdb's table has in-frame clones only and misses some. Of roughly 60,000 clones in the sample, 92% are singletons; the top ten hold over 5.5%. Material for sequencing was peripheral blood. These receptor sequences come from a human donor in a cohort sampled during active COVID-19.

The rearrangement joins TRBV10-3 to TRBJ1-4; D gene uncertain. The V gene's germline CDR1 is ENHRY and CDR2 SYGVKD. V lost 3 bases and J 10 bases, leaving 9 bases between the germline ends. The CDR3 extends over 12 amino acids. Written as DNA, the CDR3 is TGTGCCATCAGTGACTCCGAGGGAAAACTGTTTTTT. Residues: CAISDSEGKLFF.

This clone showed up just once. The chain couples TRBV28 to TRBJ2-7; a possible D gene is TRBD2 (5 bases). The V and J ends lost 6 bases and 0 bases respectively, with 12 bases between them. This CDR3 region has 14 residues. Germline loops: CDR1 MDHEN, CDR2 SYDVKM. The CDR3, as DNA: TGTGCCAGCAGGTTGGCGGGCAGCTCCTACGAGCAGTACTTC. Its translation is CASRLAGSSYEQYF.

This clone was counted a single time. This sequence joins TRBV7-9 and TRBJ2-7; D perhaps matches TRBD2 (6 bases). CDR1 is SEHNR, CDR2 FQNEAQ, per germline (reference sequence). There are 12 residues in the CDR3. The V end was cut by 1 base, the J end by 7 bases, with 8 bases between. DNA of the CDR3: TGTGCCAGCAGCTTAGGCGGGGAAGAGCAGTACTTC. The encoded protein is CASSLGGEEQYF.

The V gene is TRBV4-1, the J gene TRBJ2-3, with D possibly matching TRBD2 (6 bases). V lost 0 bases, J lost 6 bases, and 19 bases lay in between. The CDR3 is made up of 17 amino acids. Germline-derived CDR1 and CDR2 are MGHRA and YSYEKL. The CDR3 sequence: CASSQDSPPSGSDTQYF. The DNA of the CDR3 is TGCGCCAGCAGCCAAGATAGCCCTCCCTCCGGGAGTGATACGCAGTATTTT.

In DNA form, the CDR3 reads TGTGCCAGCAGTTATTGGCTAGCGGGGTCAGATACGCAGTATTTT. This codes for CASSYWLAGSDTQYF. This sequence joins TRBV27 and TRBJ2-3, with TRBD2 identical over 9 bases. This CDR3 comprises 15 residues. Germline V CDR1 and CDR2: MNHEY, SMNVEV (reference sequence). The junction had 6 bases not matched to a gene; V was cut back by 4 bases and J by 4 bases.

This chain links TRBV6-6 with TRBJ2-1, with TRBD1 identical over 7 bases. The CDR3 length is 16 residues. J gave up 7 bases and V 2 bases, and 11 bases lay outside the gene matches. Germline assignment: CDR1 MNHNY and CDR2 SVGAGI (reference sequence). The CDR3 DNA reads as TGTGCCAGCAGTTACCTGACGGGGACAGCTTGGAATGAGCAGTTCTTC. Translating gives CASSYLTGTAWNEQFF.

This chain uses TRBV11-3 with TRBJ2-2; D is possibly TRBD1 (6 bases). V lost 2 bases and J lost 8, with 12 bases in between. Germline CDR1 and CDR2: SGHNT and YENEEA. The CDR3 is 14 residues long. Here the CDR3 reads CASSLNRVSGELFF. CDR3 coding DNA: TGTGCCAGCAGCTTAAACAGGGTTTCGGGGGAGCTGTTTTTT. Supplemented by reference TRBV11-3 and TRBJ2-2, the full variable domain reads EAGVVQSPRYKIIEKKQPVAFWCNPISGHNTLYWYLQNLGQGPELLIRYENEEAVDDSQLPKDRFSAERLKGVDSTLKIQPAELGDSAVYLCASSLNRVSGELFFGEGSRLTVL.